This T cell receptor beta chain was obtained from a study of breast tumors, draining lymph nodes, adjacent tissues. Findings and caveats of the study: Tumor TCR diversity was below lymph nodes but above nontumor tissue. Tumor and nontumor repertoires were significantly more similar in luminal-like than in basal-like breast cancer.

Via MiXCR, TCRdb re-called the multiplex PCR reads, giving one row per CDR3 protein. Altogether more than 80,000 distinct CDR3 sequences are present, approximately 28% being singletons, with the ten largest covering approximately 5%. In germline, CDR1 is SNHLY, CDR2 FYNNEI. V lost 3 bases to trimming and J lost 4 bases; unmatched junction nucleotides: 6. The CDR3 has 14 amino acids. This clonotype was counted at least ten times. Its antigen is unknown. Breast cancer patients provided tissue from their axillary draining lymph nodes. Sequenced sample: axillary lymph node tissue. The receptor was isolated from a female donor with breast cancer. Some clones in this sample may be carry-over from other donors' samples. This chain connects TRBV2 to TRBJ2-7; 7 bases are shared with TRBD1. CDR3: CASSDWGTEYEQYF. In DNA form, the CDR3 reads TGTGCCAGCAGTGATTGGGGGACAGAGTACGAGCAGTACTTC.